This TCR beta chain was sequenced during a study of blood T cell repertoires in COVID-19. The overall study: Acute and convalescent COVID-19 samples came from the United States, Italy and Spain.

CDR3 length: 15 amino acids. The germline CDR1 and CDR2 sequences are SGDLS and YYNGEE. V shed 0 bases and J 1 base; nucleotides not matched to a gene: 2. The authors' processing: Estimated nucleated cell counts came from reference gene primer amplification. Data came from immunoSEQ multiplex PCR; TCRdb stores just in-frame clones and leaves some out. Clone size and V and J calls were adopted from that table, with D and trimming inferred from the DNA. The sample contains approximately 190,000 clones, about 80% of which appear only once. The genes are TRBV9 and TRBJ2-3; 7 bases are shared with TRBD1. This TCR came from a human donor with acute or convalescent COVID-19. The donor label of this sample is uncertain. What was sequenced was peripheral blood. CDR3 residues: CASSVGGGRTDTQYF. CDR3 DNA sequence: TGTGCCAGCAGCGTAGGAGGGGGCCGCACAGATACGCAGTATTTT.